Below, one T cell receptor (beta chain) is given with its context. This clone is a singleton in its sample. What this receptor recognizes is not known. No base-level quality is on record; no much larger clone is a single base apart. The source of the sample is a study of cytomegalovirus exposure and HLA in healthy donors (TCRdb year 2017). Notes on the research overall: An earlier analysis of around 600 of the donors reported more than 250 Gb of sequence data and roughly 110 million unique TCR beta sequences from some 180 million T cells. An early release covering about 600 HLA-typed donors comprised about 320 gigabases of sequencing data and approximately 80 million unique TCR sequences. Of the 350 to 450 genotyped donors, roughly 85% fell in the genetic ancestry cluster associated with self-reported Caucasian donors. The study was designed to test whether signatures of past pathogen exposure could be identified by cataloging public T cell receptors. Using immunosequencing, the study profiled T cell repertoires from 666 subjects and related those repertoires to cytomegalovirus serostatus. Besides the first cohort of more than 650 subjects, a separate validation cohort made up of 120 different subjects was used. To predict cytomegalovirus infection status, the study brought together high-throughput TCR immunosequencing, statistical association of individual TCRs with disease status, and machine learning. To study patterns of TCR occurrence, a later analysis re-analyzed previously published TCR beta repertoires from 600 to 750 donors and added high-resolution HLA genotyping. In the later analysis, no new phenotypic data were used to find candidate immune exposures; instead, reliance was placed on TCR beta sequences and their occurrence across donors. In an earlier analysis of roughly 580 of the donors, high-throughput TCR beta sequencing was used to judge whether each TCR beta V gene segment behaved as functional or pseudogenic. Donor age, sex, ethnicity and CMV serostatus were compiled alongside the repertoire data. A later genetic analysis took genome-wide SNP genotypes for about three fifths of the roughly 700 donors and used that subset as a discovery cohort. All discovery cohort repertoires had been generated on a single sequencing platform. HLA typing included class I and class II loci at four-digit resolution. The number of donors typed differed by locus, with 629-630 for A, B, C, DRB1 and DQB1, 522 for DQA1, 606 for DPA1, and under 490 for DPB1. A handful of DR-DQ haplotypes were handled as single units for association and clustering because linkage in the cohort was strong. Among around 400 genotyped donors of the cohort, an average of approximately 220,000 unique TCR beta nucleotide sequences was sequenced per donor, of which 15% to 20% were non-productive.

The library was generated by the immunoSEQ multiplex PCR assay. A mixture of 60 forward primers for TCR Vbeta segments and 13 reverse primers for TCR Jbeta segments was used in the multiplex PCR. The CDR3 region of rearranged TCR beta genes was amplified from genomic DNA by a multiplex PCR assay. On the Illumina HiSeq System, the amplified TCR beta libraries were sequenced as 87-base-pair reads. On the authors' methods: In a later analysis, tens of millions of unique TCR beta chains were counted across the roughly 670 repertoires, and about 10 million of these chains were shared by at least two donors. A nearest-neighbor algorithm error-corrected the raw reads and collapsed the reads into unique sequences, merging closely related sequences to remove PCR and sequencing errors. Alignment of CDR3 sequences to IMGT reference sequences was used to assign V, D and J gene segments. Each retained sequence needed at least a six-nucleotide match to both a V gene segment and a J gene segment. A rearrangement was called productive if the CDR3 had no stop codons and remained in frame with V and J, and every other rearrangement was called non-productive. Following IMGT convention, CDR3 was defined as the stretch from the second conserved V-encoded cysteine up to the conserved J-encoded phenylalanine. The earlier analysis of 587 of the donors excluded any sequence lacking an unambiguous match to a single V gene segment. In an earlier analysis of 587 of the donors, V segments were called functional above 56.7% productive rearrangements and were called segregating when the between-donor standard deviation exceeded 5%. A statistical classification framework was built for diagnosing cytomegalovirus status from the catalog of TCR beta chain sequences. V and J gene assignment, in a later analysis, came from comparing TCR nucleotide sequences with IMGT/GENE-DB human TR gene sequences. In a later analysis, CDR3 sequences and most-parsimonious VDJ recombination scenarios were assigned using the TCRdist pipeline. A later analysis defined each TCR beta chain by its CDR3 amino acid sequence plus V-gene family, and excluded reads lacking a unique V-gene family. A later analysis removed nearly 600 highly shared, low-generation-probability nucleotide sequences to deal with suspected cross-contamination and a sequencing artifact. In a later analysis, a clonal expansion index was calculated for each public chain from normalized within-repertoire ranks of inferred template counts. Generation probabilities in a later analysis came from a VDJ recombination model fitted to out-of-frame rearrangements, and those results were checked against IGoR. In a later analysis, hypergeometric tests were used to score TCR-TCR, TCR-HLA and TCR-CMV co-occurrence, with a repertoire-size bias correction applied to TCR pairs. To estimate false discovery rates, a later analysis permuted the HLA or CMV assignments 20 times. In a later analysis, co-occurring TCRs were grouped using DBSCAN, and TCRdist sequence similarity was added for clustering within HLA-allele-positive subsets. Co-occurrence clustering excluded repertoires with fewer than 30,000 or more than 120,000 public chains, plus five with anomalous nucleotide sharing. TCRdb obtained this table from immuneACCESS and retained in-frame rearrangements with V and J assigned. These tables miss some clones; where compared with another copy, unresolved V genes account for less than half of the shortfall, and the remainder is unexplained. The V and J calls and clone size are taken from that table; D and trimming were inferred from the DNA. A total of 55,000 to 80,000 clones appear in this sample, around 80% of them only once. The ten top clones hold 20% to 25% of the sample.

V is clipped by 8 bases and J by 4 bases, and the sequence between their germline boundaries is 9 bases long. The CDR3 contains 12 residues, cysteine and phenylalanine counted. CDR3 DNA is the only sequence kept; it has 36 bases, read in frame from the first base. CDR1 and CDR2 are read off the germline V gene as SNHLY and FYNNEI. The cohort comprised several hundred healthy bone marrow donors. All cohort members were sampled while nominally healthy, although unrecorded immune exposures were likely present. The donor was CMV seropositive and belonged to the group of 250 to 300 seropositive cohort members. Each donor provided a peripheral blood sample, and peripheral blood mononuclear cells were used for TCR beta sequencing. The Qiagen DNeasy Blood Extraction Kit was used to extract genomic DNA from the blood cell samples. Broad study findings and their caveats: This cohort had only TCR beta chains sequenced, and the lack of alpha or paired-chain data limited which features could be detected. In a later genetic analysis, fewer N-insertions in productive TCRs were reported among donors in an Asian-associated ancestry cluster than the approximately 710-donor mean. A further reported finding was that TCR beta sequences accurately predicted the HLA-A and HLA-B alleles for most subjects in the first cohort. Across donors, most TCR sequences were observed very rarely, whereas some public TCRs were present in many individuals. The 87-base-pair reads could not distinguish some IMGT-functional V segments, including TRBV6-2 and TRBV6-3, so those segments were excluded. According to a later analysis, TCR association rates differed among HLA loci, with DRB1 alleles showing the most associated TCRs and HLA-C alleles showing the fewest. Broadly in line with IMGT annotations, most TCR beta V segments showed up in productive rearrangements about 87% or about 30% of the time in an earlier analysis of about 500 of the donors. Assigning TCR associations to individual alleles was difficult when HLA alleles, especially DR and DQ, strongly co-occurred. Immune exposure information for the cohort was limited to CMV serostatus. The authors suggested that the approach could potentially be generalized to other disease states and immunological phenotypes. A later analysis found that HLA-associated TCR beta chains were more clonally expanded and had lower generation probabilities than equally common non-associated chains. A later analysis reported that several top co-occurrence clusters appeared linked to parvovirus B19, influenza, CMV and Epstein-Barr virus. Presence/absence analyses assumed roughly uniform sequencing depth across donors, an assumption that may not hold. In a later analysis, most CMV-associated TCR beta chains were found to appear HLA-restricted, with HLA associations seemingly driven largely by CMV exposure. In a later genetic analysis, a missense DCLRE1C variant was associated with V-gene and J-gene trimming of TCR beta chains, and the association was replicated in an independent cohort. A few of the identified cytomegalovirus-associated TCR beta chains were confirmed in vitro to be specific for cytomegalovirus antigens. The sequencing pipeline was judged likely to have produced a cluster of highly shared sequence variants as a technical artifact. Correlated functional status among segregating V segments might reflect linkage disequilibrium, but an unknown experimental factor could not be ruled out. Because HLA typing was unavailable for some donors at each locus, only the typed subset was used in association tests. The classifier was reported to diagnose cytomegalovirus status with high specificity and sensitivity in both the original cohort and the validation cohort. The earlier analysis of around 600 of the donors excluded roughly 17 rarely observed V segments, including chromosome 9 orphons, because counts were too low. The study gave a list of 150 to 200 TCR beta chains associated with cytomegalovirus. In a later analysis, around 17,000 TCR beta sequences were associated with specific HLA alleles at a false discovery rate of 0.05.

The clonotype was recovered from a middle-aged woman in good health and CMV-seropositive. The sequence is built from TRBV2 and TRBJ1-3; TRBD1 is perhaps the D gene, given 5 matching bases. Sequencing was done on a sample of PBMCs. The DNA is TGTGCCAGCGGGGGAGGCGGAAACACCATATATTTT. Protein translation: CASGGGGNTIYF.